This is a list of T cell receptor beta chains from one sample in a study of T cell repertoires in cytomegalovirus infection. The antigens for these receptors are not known. Each CDR3 protein gets one entry after TCRdb re-called the reads with MiXCR. Among about 480,000 distinct CDR3 sequences listed, about 33% were seen once. Here the sequenced sample was cultured PBMCs, taken from culture after CMV antigen stimulation. The receptors come from a human donor in good health (CMV status not recorded). Some clones in this sample may be carry-over from other donors' samples. Both conserved end residues are trimmed from each CDR3. Clone size is given for some rows only: seen once, a few or many times, or a class if the clone is expanded.

v_call clone_size cdr3_aa
TRBV2 NA ASSAWTLSTYNEQF
TRBV20-1 NA SAIRGVSNQPQH
TRBV4-1 NA ASSQMGESNQPQH
TRBV5-1 NA ASSWGDRISYEQY
TRBV19 few ASSIDRAGEQF
TRBV6-5 NA ASSYTRAAGANVLT
TRBV5-1 NA ASSLGQVGTDTQY
TRBV14 few ASSPLRYAPQY
TRBV4-3 NA ASSQELGDSGNTIY
TRBV11-1 few ASSFPRYGLATPETQY